This T cell receptor beta chain was observed in a study of blood T cell repertoires in COVID-19. In germline, CDR1 is MNHEY, CDR2 SVGAGI. The length of the CDR3 is 14 residues. The V and J ends lost 6 bases and 6 bases respectively, with 15 bases between them. The assay was immunoSEQ multiplex PCR, and TCRdb's table has in-frame clones only and misses some. The repertoire holds about 92,000 clones, with about two thirds as singletons. This sequence joins TRBV6-5 and TRBJ1-5; D is perhaps TRBD1 (5 bases). The TCR comes from a woman aged 55-69 years in a cohort sampled during active or convalescent COVID-19. The sample consisted of peripheral blood. CDR3: CASSLRGVGQPQHF. CDR3 in DNA: TGTGCCAGCAGCCTACGGGGGGTTGGTCAGCCCCAGCATTTT.